This TCR beta chain stems from a study of blood T cell repertoires in COVID-19. About the research overall: Researchers got acute and convalescent COVID-19 samples from the United States, Italy and Spain. PBMCs, B-cell-depleted T cells, or T cells were the source of the cDNA or gDNA that made up the material.

CDR3 length: 13 amino acids. The germline V gene encodes CDR1 MNHNY and CDR2 SVGAGI (reference sequence). V gave up 11 bases and J gave up 5 bases; unmatched junction bases: 9. Per the study methods: It was from reference gene primer amplification that nucleated cell counts were estimated. Libraries were prepared by immunoSEQ multiplex PCR; TCRdb keeps only in-frame clonotypes and omits some of them. From that table come the V and J calls and clone size; the DNA was used to work out D and trimming. Among hundreds of thousands of clones, around 90% were seen once, and the ten largest hold more than 7.5%.

This TCR derives from a man aged 18 to 35 with active or convalescent COVID-19. This chain uses TRBV6-6 with TRBJ2-3; the match to TRBD1 covers 8 bases. The specimen was peripheral blood. The CDR3 nucleotides read TGTGCCTACAGCAGGGGGCAAGTAGATACGCAGTATTTT. Translation gives CAYSRGQVDTQYF.